This T cell receptor (beta chain) came from a study of monozygotic twins with inflammatory bowel disease. It was roughly 3.5 ug of total RNA that each TCR library used. Researchers put TCRalpha and TCRbeta cDNA through two nested PCRs lasting 16 and 9 cycles. From the 5' RACE reads, TCRdb lists one entry per CDR3 protein and no DNA. This repertoire includes some 400,000 distinct CDR3 sequences. This CDR3 is 11 amino acids long. CDR1 is SQVTM, CDR2 ANQGSEA, per germline. Material for sequencing was blood. V is TRBV29-1 and J is TRBJ2-3. The source of this sequence is a human donor with ulcerative colitis or Crohn's disease, or a healthy co-twin of an affected twin (not recorded which). CDR3: CSVTSTDTQYF.